The source of this T cell receptor beta chain is a study of cytomegalovirus exposure and HLA in healthy donors (dated by TCRdb to the late 2010s). Describing the broader study: An earlier analysis of about 560 of the donors reported about 260 Gb of sequence data and 117 million unique TCR beta sequences obtained from about 200 million T cells. Approximately 300 gigabases of sequencing data and roughly 90 million unique TCR sequences were included in an early release covering 550 to 800 HLA-typed donors. Of the roughly 400 genotyped donors, roughly 85% fell in the genetic ancestry cluster associated with self-reported Caucasian donors. The study aimed to test whether signatures of past pathogen exposure could be identified by cataloging public T cell receptors. The study used immunosequencing to profile the T cell repertoires of 670 or so subjects and linked those repertoires to cytomegalovirus serostatus. In addition to the first cohort of 500 to 850 subjects, a separate validation cohort of 120 different subjects was used. To predict cytomegalovirus infection status, the study brought together high-throughput TCR immunosequencing, statistical association of individual TCRs with disease status, and machine learning. To study patterns of TCR occurrence, a later analysis re-analyzed previously published TCR beta repertoires from 666 donors and added high-resolution HLA genotyping. The later analysis used no new phenotypic data to find candidate immune exposures, relying instead on TCR beta sequences and their occurrence across donors. In an earlier analysis of a few hundred of the donors, high-throughput TCR beta sequencing was used to judge whether each TCR beta V gene segment behaved as functional or pseudogenic. Donor age, sex, ethnicity and CMV serostatus were compiled together with the repertoire data. In a later genetic analysis, genome-wide SNP genotypes for about 55% of the 666 donors were used, and that subset was treated as a discovery cohort. Every discovery cohort repertoire had been produced on one sequencing platform. Class I and class II HLA loci were covered by the typing at four-digit resolution. Typing coverage differed by locus: A, B, C, DRB1 and DQB1 were typed in about 620-630 donors, DQA1 in roughly 500, DPA1 in roughly 590, and DPB1 in around 440. About five DR-DQ haplotypes were handled as single units for association and clustering because linkage in the cohort was strong. Across 398 genotyped donors of the cohort, an average of approximately 220,000 unique TCR beta nucleotide sequences per donor were sequenced, and roughly a sixth of those sequences were non-productive.

This clone was detected a few times. What this receptor recognizes is not known. No base qualities exist here, and no much larger clone lies one base off it. General study outcomes and caveats: According to a later analysis, TCR association rates differed among HLA loci, with DRB1 alleles showing the most associated TCRs and HLA-C alleles showing the fewest. In a later analysis, some 18,000 TCR beta sequences were associated with specific HLA alleles at a false discovery rate of 0.05. A further reported finding was that TCR beta sequences accurately predicted the HLA-A and HLA-B alleles for most subjects in the first cohort. In an earlier analysis of fewer than 750 of the donors, most TCR beta V segments were observed in productive rearrangements about 90% or about 30% of the time, broadly matching IMGT annotations. Strong co-occurrence of HLA alleles, especially DR and DQ, made assigning TCR associations to individual alleles difficult. In vitro tests confirmed that three of the cytomegalovirus-associated TCR beta chains recognize cytomegalovirus antigens. Immune exposure information for the cohort was limited to CMV serostatus. The sequencing pipeline was judged likely to have produced a cluster of highly shared sequence variants as a technical artifact. A later genetic analysis reported fewer N-insertions in productive TCRs among donors in an Asian-associated ancestry cluster than the approximately 670-donor mean. A later analysis reported that several top co-occurrence clusters appeared linked to parvovirus B19, influenza, CMV and Epstein-Barr virus. A later analysis found that HLA-associated TCR beta chains were more clonally expanded and had lower generation probabilities than equally common non-associated chains. In both the original and validation cohorts, the classifier was reported to diagnose cytomegalovirus status with high specificity and sensitivity. In the study, around 160 TCR beta chains were listed as associated with cytomegalovirus. In a later genetic analysis, a missense DCLRE1C variant was associated with V-gene and J-gene trimming of TCR beta chains, and the association was replicated in an independent cohort. HLA typing was unavailable for some donors at each locus, so association tests used only the typed subset. Presence/absence analyses assumed roughly uniform sequencing depth across donors, an assumption that may not hold. It was suggested by the authors that the approach could potentially be generalized to other disease states and immunological phenotypes. Because the 87-base-pair reads could not distinguish some IMGT-functional V segments, including TRBV6-2 and TRBV6-3, those segments were excluded. Only TCR beta chains were sequenced in this cohort, and the absence of alpha or paired-chain data limited detectable features. Most TCR sequences were observed very rarely across donors, whereas some public TCRs were present in many individuals. Correlated functional status among segregating V segments might reflect linkage disequilibrium, but an unknown experimental factor could not be ruled out. A later analysis found that most CMV-associated TCR beta chains appeared HLA-restricted, with HLA associations seemingly driven largely by CMV exposure. The earlier analysis of some 560 of the donors excluded seventeen rarely observed V segments, including chromosome 9 orphons, because counts were too low.

From V the trimming removes 4 bases and from J it removes 5 bases, while the gene matches leave 8 bases of the junction unaccounted for. CDR1 and CDR2 are drawn from the germline V gene (reference sequence): PRHDT, FYEKMQ. Spanning cysteine to phenylalanine, the CDR3 consists of 15 amino acids. The kept DNA is CDR3 alone, 45 bases in frame from the first base. Library generation was performed with the immunoSEQ multiplex PCR assay. The multiplex PCR relied on a mix of 60 forward primers for TCR Vbeta segments and 13 reverse primers for TCR Jbeta segments. The CDR3 region of rearranged TCR beta genes was amplified from genomic DNA with a multiplex PCR assay. The amplified TCR beta libraries were sequenced on the Illumina HiSeq System as 87-base-pair reads. As for how the authors treated the data: Across the 700 or so repertoires, a later analysis counted about 81 million unique TCR beta chains, some 11 million of which were shared by at least two donors. Raw reads were error-corrected and collapsed into unique sequences by a nearest-neighbor algorithm in which closely related sequences were merged to remove PCR and sequencing errors. Alignment of CDR3 sequences to IMGT reference sequences was used to assign V, D and J gene segments. For a sequence to be retained, a match of at least six nucleotides to both a V gene segment and a J gene segment was required. A rearrangement was called productive if the CDR3 had no stop codons and remained in frame with V and J, and every other rearrangement was called non-productive. Following IMGT convention, CDR3 was defined as the stretch from the second conserved V-encoded cysteine to the conserved J-encoded phenylalanine. In an earlier analysis of 550 to 650 of the donors, sequences lacking an unambiguous match to a single V gene segment were excluded. An earlier analysis of several hundred of the donors classified V segments as functional when productive rearrangements were above 56.7% and as segregating when the standard deviation between donors was above 5%. A statistical classification framework was developed to diagnose cytomegalovirus status using the catalog of TCR beta chain sequences. In a later analysis, V and J genes were assigned by comparing TCR nucleotide sequences against IMGT/GENE-DB human TR gene sequences. The TCRdist pipeline was used in a later analysis to assign CDR3 sequences and most-parsimonious VDJ recombination scenarios. A later analysis defined each TCR beta chain by its CDR3 amino acid sequence plus V-gene family, and excluded reads lacking a unique V-gene family. As a way to deal with suspected cross-contamination and a sequencing artifact, a later analysis dropped approximately 570 nucleotide sequences that were highly shared and had low generation probability. For each public chain, a later analysis derived a clonal expansion index from normalized ranks of inferred template counts within each repertoire. Generation probabilities in a later analysis came from a VDJ recombination model fitted to out-of-frame rearrangements, and those results were checked against IGoR. Hypergeometric tests were used in a later analysis to score TCR-TCR, TCR-HLA and TCR-CMV co-occurrence, with a repertoire-size bias correction applied to the TCR pairs. In a later analysis, false discovery rates were estimated by permuting HLA or CMV assignments 20 times. In a later analysis, co-occurring TCRs were grouped using DBSCAN, with TCRdist sequence similarity added in when clustering inside HLA-allele-positive subsets. Repertoires with fewer than 30,000 or more than 120,000 public chains, plus five repertoires with anomalous nucleotide sharing, were excluded from co-occurrence clustering. The immuneACCESS repertoire file appears here via TCRdb, limited to in-frame rearrangements. These files lack a portion of the clones; in checked studies, under half of the deficit traces to unresolved V genes, and the cause of the others is not known. Clonal size and the V and J genes are those of that table, whereas D and trimming came from the DNA. The sample profile shows 120,000 or so clones; around 72% of them were found once. The ten largest clones capture roughly 10% of the sample.

The cohort comprised hundreds of healthy bone marrow donors. At the time of sampling, every cohort member was nominally healthy, though immune exposures that went unrecorded were likely present. The donor was CMV seropositive and was included in the group of around 300 seropositive cohort members. Every donor gave a peripheral blood sample, and the peripheral blood mononuclear cells from that sample were used for TCR beta sequencing. Genomic DNA was extracted from the blood cell samples with the Qiagen DNeasy Blood Extraction Kit. This clonotype was sampled from a woman aged 50 to 65 in good health and CMV-seropositive. In this chain, TRBV13 is recombined with TRBJ2-1, with 7 junctional bases fitting TRBD2. The sequencing input was PBMCs. The CDR3 reads as follows: CASSSPTSADNEQFF. The DNA is TGTGCCAGCAGCTCCCCCACTAGCGCAGACAATGAGCAGTTCTTC.